Listed here are 22 T cell receptor beta chains from one sample, sequenced in a study of neoadjuvant anti-PD-1 for oral cavity cancer. The time point: after neoadjuvant nivolumab, at surgical resection. TCRdb keeps only in-frame clones here, not all; method: immunoSEQ multiplex PCR. Of 15,000 or so clones in the sample, 60% to 85% were seen once. The sequencing used PBMCs, collected after nivolumab (anti-PD-1) treatment. These receptors were obtained from a person aged 35-80 years with oral cavity squamous cell carcinoma.

In this sample, this clone turned up a few times. The genes are TRBV30 and TRBJ1-1; D remains unclear. V was clipped by 2 bases and J by 4 bases, with 14 bases between them. The CDR3 loop spans 14 amino acids. Germline CDR1 GTSNPN, CDR2 SVGIG (reference sequence). The CDR3 nucleotides are TGTGCCTGGAGTAAGGGAGGACCTCTCACTGAAGCTTTCTTT. Translated: CAWSKGGPLTEAFF.

This clone was seen a few times. This rearrangement joins TRBV7-3 to TRBJ1-2, with TRBD1 identical over 7 bases. The CDR3 is made up of 14 amino acids. The germline V gene has CDR1 SGHTA and CDR2 FQGTGA. The V and J ends lost 5 bases and 6 bases, in that order; junction bases with no gene match: 9. As DNA, the CDR3 is TGTGCCAGCAGCCTTACAGGGGCTCCTCATGGCTACACCTTC. It encodes CASSLTGAPHGYTF.

The rearrangement joins TRBV5-1 to TRBJ1-2; TRBD1 matches 8 bases. The V gene end was trimmed by 0 bases and the J gene end by 7 bases; junction bases not matched to a gene: 5. From germline, CDR1 is SGHRS and CDR2 YFSETQ. The CDR3 consists of 14 residues. For the CDR3, the DNA is TGCGCCAGCAGCTTGGAGAGTGGGACAGGTGGCTACACCTTC. As protein: CASSLESGTGGYTF.

Comment on this clone: An end of the junction does not agree with germline; a read error may underlie this. The rearrangement uses TRBV6-1 and TRBJ2-1; 10 positions agree with TRBD1. Germline V gene lookup returns CDR1 MNHNS and CDR2 SASEGT. The CDR3 has 16 residues. The CDR3 DNA is TGTGCCAGCAGTCAAGCGGGACAGGGGTTTTACAATGAGCAGTTCTTC. It yields the protein CASSQAGQGFYNEQFF.

This chain connects TRBV27 to TRBJ1-1; TRBD1 is a possible D gene (6 bases). Germline V lookup: CDR1 MNHEY, CDR2 SMNVEV (reference sequence). The CDR3 runs to 16 residues. V shed 1 base and J shed 4 bases, with 16 bases lying between them. This CDR3 is CASSLLVGPRGTEAFF. Written as DNA, the CDR3 is TGTGCCAGCAGTTTATTAGTTGGGCCCAGGGGCACTGAAGCTTTCTTT.

The J gene is TRBJ1-1, the V gene TRBV29-1; perhaps TRBD1 as D (5 bases). Germline V lookup: CDR1 SQVTM, CDR2 ANQGSEA. Trimming removed 7 bases at V and 1 base at J, with 13 bases between. The CDR3 sequence is 13 residues long. The CDR3 coding sequence is TGCAGCGCTGGGGACGCAGGGAACACTGAAGCTTTCTTT. The encoded protein is CSAGDAGNTEAFF. The full variable domain, rest sourced from reference TRBV29-1 and TRBJ1-1, is SAVISQKPSRDICQRGTSLTIQCQVDSQVTMMFWYRQQPGQSLTLIATANQGSEATYESGFVIDKFPISRPNLTFSTLTVSNMSPEDSSIYLCSAGDAGNTEAFFGQGTRLTVV.

The chain combines TRBV6-5 with TRBJ1-2, with unresolved D. Germline V gives CDR1 MNHEY, CDR2 SVGAGI. The CDR3 contains 14 residues. Trimming pared 2 bases from V and 7 bases from J, leaving 14 bases between. CDR3 in amino acids: CASSYEPPRSGYTF. The CDR3 coding sequence is TGTGCCAGCAGTTACGAACCGCCGAGGAGTGGCTACACCTTC.

This clone came up once. The V and J genes are TRBV6-5 and TRBJ2-1; no clear D gene. V lost 0 bases to trimming and J lost 8 bases, with 11 bases between them. This CDR3 spans 14 amino acids. In germline, CDR1 is MNHEY, CDR2 SVGAGI. In DNA, the CDR3 is TGTGCCAGCAGTTACTCGATCGACGGAGATGAGCAGTTCTTC. The encoded protein is CASSYSIDGDEQFF.

This sequence joins TRBV5-5 and TRBJ1-4, with TRBD1 identical over 10 bases. With 2 bases clipped from V and 3 bases from J, the junction kept 10 bases outside the gene matches. The CDR3 spans 18 residues. Germline assignment: CDR1 SGHKS and CDR2 YYEKEE (reference sequence). The CDR3 region has the DNA TGTGCCAGCAGCTTCTGGACAGGGGGGTCTGCACCTAATGAAAAACTGTTTTTT. This codes for CASSFWTGGSAPNEKLFF.

The genes are TRBV19 and TRBJ1-5; 7 nucleotides align to TRBD1. V gave up 4 bases and J gave up 0 bases; unmatched junction bases: 3. The CDR3 sequence is 15 residues long. Germline V gives CDR1 LNHDA, CDR2 SQIVND (reference sequence). Here the CDR3 reads CASSTGTASNQPQHF. In DNA, the CDR3 is TGTGCCAGTAGTACCGGGACAGCTAGCAATCAGCCCCAGCATTTT.

V is TRBV30 and J is TRBJ2-6; D is unresolved. This CDR3 is 14 amino acids long. V lost 5 bases to trimming and J lost 4 bases, with 12 bases between them. Germline V gene data show CDR1 as GTSNPN and CDR2 as SVGIG (reference sequence). The CDR3 region is CAWDRATGANVLTF. CDR3 bases: TGTGCCTGGGATCGGGCGACCGGGGCCAACGTCCTGACTTTC.

The chain carries TRBV30 and TRBJ1-1, with no clear D. CDR3 length: 13 residues. Germline V CDR1 and CDR2: GTSNPN, SVGIG (reference sequence). V was trimmed by 4 bases and J by 1 base, leaving 10 bases between them. CDR3 coding DNA: TGTGCCTGGAACCGACGGGAGAACACTGAAGCTTTCTTT. This encodes CAWNRRENTEAFF.

Concerning this clone itself: An end of the junction does not agree with germline; a read error may underlie this. V usage is TRBV14 and J usage is TRBJ2-1; TRBD2 might be the D (7 bases). The CDR3 is made up of 12 amino acids. Germline V gives CDR1 SGHDN, CDR2 FVKESK. Written as DNA, the CDR3 is TGTGCCAGCAGCCAAGATAGGGGGACTACGCTCTTC. Its protein is CASSQDRGTTLF. Full variable domain (outside the CDR3, taken from reference TRBV14 and TRBJ2-1): EAGVTQFPSHSVIEKGQTVTLRCDPISGHDNLYWYRRVMGKEIKFLLHFVKESKQDESGMPNNRFLAERTGGTYSTLKVQPAELEDSGVYFCASSQDRGTTLFGPGTRLTVL.

The chain couples TRBV5-5 to TRBJ1-5; 7 bases are a match to TRBD1. The V and J ends lost 1 base and 4 bases, in that order; junction bases with no gene match: 5. In germline, CDR1 is SGHKS, CDR2 YYEKEE (reference sequence). The CDR3 runs 15 residues. CDR3: CASSLQTGKNQPQHF. In DNA form, the CDR3 reads TGTGCCAGCAGCTTGCAGACAGGGAAGAATCAGCCCCAGCATTTT.

This clone has just a few counts. The genes are TRBV2 and TRBJ1-2; no reliable D call. This CDR3 contains 13 residues. The V gene's germline CDR1 is SNHLY and CDR2 FYNNEI. Trimming removed 0 bases from V and 6 bases from J, with 8 bases in between. The CDR3 nucleotides are TGTGCCAGCAGTGAAGCGATGAGGGATGGCTACACCTTC. Translating it yields CASSEAMRDGYTF.

Regarding this clone: The junction shows a germline mismatch at one end, possibly a read error. The J gene is TRBJ2-2, the V gene TRBV9; D is tentatively TRBD1 or TRBD2 (5 bases each). CDR1 and CDR2 (germline): SGDLS, YYNGEE. The CDR3 is 14 residues long. The CDR3 DNA reads TGTGCCAGCAGCGTATATGGTGGTCCCGGGGCGCTGTTTTTT. It is translated as CASSVYGGPGALFF.

The gene calls are TRBV2 and TRBJ2-1; 10 nucleotides align to TRBD2. CDR3 length: 14 residues. V lost 7 bases to trimming and J lost 9 bases; unmatched junction nucleotides: 9. Germline V CDR1 and CDR2: SNHLY, FYNNEI. CDR3 sequence (DNA): TGTGCCAGCACTTTGCTAGCGGGAGTGTTTGAGCAGTTCTTC. Protein: CASTLLAGVFEQFF. Full variable domain (missing parts from reference TRBV2 and TRBJ2-1): EPEVTQTPSHQVTQMGQEVILRCVPISNHLYFYWYRQILGQKVEFLVSFYNNEISEKSEIFDDQFSVERPDGSNFTLKIRSTKLEDSAMYFCASTLLAGVFEQFFGPGTRLTVL.

The chain combines TRBV7-2 with TRBJ1-1, with D unclear. The ends were cut back, 1 base at V and 3 bases at J, with 6 bases in the middle. The CDR3 has 13 residues. Germline V gene sequence: CDR1 SGHTA, CDR2 FQGNSA. The CDR3 region has the DNA TGTGCCAGCAGCTTAGAGGATTACACTGAAGCTTTCTTT. Amino acid sequence: CASSLEDYTEAFF.

The V call is TRBV19, the J call TRBJ1-5, with TRBD1 matching 7 bases. The germline V gene encodes CDR1 LNHDA and CDR2 SQIVND (reference sequence). Germline trimming cut 4 bases from V and 6 bases from J; bases unmatched to any gene: 3. The CDR3 covers 13 residues. CDR3 in amino acids: CASSRGGTQPQHF. The CDR3 DNA reads TGTGCCAGTAGTAGAGGGGGCACTCAGCCCCAGCATTTT.

This clone occurred a few times. The chain has TRBV6-5 and TRBJ2-1, with 9 bases identical to TRBD2. The ends lost 0 bases at V and 5 bases at J; junction bases unmatched: 5. Germline CDR1 and CDR2: MNHEY and SVGAGI. The CDR3 has 16 amino acids. CDR3 protein: CASSYSLTSGNNEQFF. DNA of the CDR3: TGTGCCAGCAGTTACTCGTTGACTAGCGGTAACAATGAGCAGTTCTTC.

J is TRBJ2-2 and V is TRBV6-1; no definite D call. Germline CDR1 MNHNS, CDR2 SASEGT. The germline V and J ends were trimmed by 5 bases and 6 bases, with 4 bases remaining between them. This CDR3 is 11 amino acids long. The CDR3 DNA reads as TGTGCCAGCAGTTCCCCCGGGGAGCTGTTTTTT. The encoded protein is CASSSPGELFF.

Here the CDR3 DNA reads TGTGCCAGCAGCTTGGAATGGGGGGAGCTGTTTTTT. It codes for CASSLEWGELFF. This chain connects TRBV5-5 to TRBJ2-2; D unresolved. Germline V gives CDR1 SGHKS, CDR2 YYEKEE (reference sequence). V was trimmed by 0 bases and J by 8 bases, leaving 5 bases between them. This CDR3 comprises 12 residues.